This TCR beta chain was identified during a study of shared clonotypes between healthy human individuals. This clone has only a few counts. After removal of 3 bases from V and 5 bases from J, the junction contained 7 bases not matched to a gene. This CDR3 has 15 residues. Germline values: CDR1 SGHRS, CDR2 YFSETQ. Repertoires were generated with immunoSEQ multiplex PCR, while TCRdb's copy carries only in-frame clones and drops some. Of 90,000 to 130,000 clones in the sample, 68% were seen once. The chain carries TRBV5-1 and TRBJ2-3, with 9 bases fitting TRBD1. The sequence was obtained from a woman aged 30 to 39 in good health. Sequences were obtained from memory CD8+ T cells sorted from blood. Subset described: CD45RO+ cells pooled with CCR7-negative TemRA cells. The CDR3 sequence: CASSYYPDRGDTQYF. The CDR3, as DNA: TGCGCCAGCAGCTACTATCCGGACAGGGGAGATACGCAGTATTTT.